This TCR beta chain was observed in a study of blood T cell repertoires in COVID-19. Assay used: immunoSEQ multiplex PCR; TCRdb lists only in-frame clones, some missing. The table shows some 200,000 clones, with around nine tenths occurring only once. The table lists this clone with a few counts. This CDR3 region has 11 residues. The V gene lost 8 bases and the J gene lost 7 bases, with 11 bases spanning the gap. The V gene's germline CDR1 is ENHRY and CDR2 SYGVKD. This rearrangement joins TRBV10-3 to TRBJ1-1; D is possibly TRBD1 (6 bases). Specimen: peripheral blood. The TCR was taken from a man aged 65 to 85 with acute or convalescent COVID-19. The CDR3 DNA reads as TGTGCCATCGGGCAGGGGTTTGAAGCTTTCTTT. Translated: CAIGQGFEAFF.